Reported below is one TCR beta chain. Its target is unknown. Each sorted subset replicate got 200 ng genomic DNA, about 33,000 genomes. Using immunoSEQ multiplex PCR, the repertoire was profiled, and TCRdb retains in-frame clones only, with some absent. The data contain about 2.1 million clones, just over 90% of them singletons. This sample was included in a study of shared clonotypes between healthy human individuals. Overall study results and limits: Naive subsets usually exceeded memory subsets in estimated richness.

V was trimmed by 0 bases and J by 4 bases, leaving 9 bases between them. Germline V gives CDR1 LNHNV, CDR2 YYDKDF (reference sequence). This CDR3 spans 14 amino acids. Naive CD8 cells were CD45RO-negative, positively selected for CCR7, excluding terminally differentiated effector memory CD45RA+ cells. The chain links TRBV15 to TRBJ2-5; D not certain. The clonotype comes from a man younger than 35 in good health. Some clones in this sample may be carry-over from other donors' samples. Sequences were obtained from naive CD8+ T cells from PBMCs. In DNA form, the CDR3 reads TGTGCCACCAGCAGAGAGCGACTCTCAGAGACCCAGTACTTC. It translates to CATSRERLSETQYF.